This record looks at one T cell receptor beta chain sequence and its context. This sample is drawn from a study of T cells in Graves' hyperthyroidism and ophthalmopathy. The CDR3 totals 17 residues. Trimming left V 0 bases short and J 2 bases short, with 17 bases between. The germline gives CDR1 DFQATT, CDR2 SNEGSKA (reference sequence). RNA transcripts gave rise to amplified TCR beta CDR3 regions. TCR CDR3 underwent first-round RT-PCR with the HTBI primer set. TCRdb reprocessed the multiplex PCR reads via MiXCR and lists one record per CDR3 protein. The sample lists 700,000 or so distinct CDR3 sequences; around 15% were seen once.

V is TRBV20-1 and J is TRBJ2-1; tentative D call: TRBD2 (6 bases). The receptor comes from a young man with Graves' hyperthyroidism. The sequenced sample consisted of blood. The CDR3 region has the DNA TGCAGTGCTAGAGAGAGCCTTTTAGCGGCCACCTACAATGAGCAGTTCTTC. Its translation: CSARESLLAATYNEQFF.